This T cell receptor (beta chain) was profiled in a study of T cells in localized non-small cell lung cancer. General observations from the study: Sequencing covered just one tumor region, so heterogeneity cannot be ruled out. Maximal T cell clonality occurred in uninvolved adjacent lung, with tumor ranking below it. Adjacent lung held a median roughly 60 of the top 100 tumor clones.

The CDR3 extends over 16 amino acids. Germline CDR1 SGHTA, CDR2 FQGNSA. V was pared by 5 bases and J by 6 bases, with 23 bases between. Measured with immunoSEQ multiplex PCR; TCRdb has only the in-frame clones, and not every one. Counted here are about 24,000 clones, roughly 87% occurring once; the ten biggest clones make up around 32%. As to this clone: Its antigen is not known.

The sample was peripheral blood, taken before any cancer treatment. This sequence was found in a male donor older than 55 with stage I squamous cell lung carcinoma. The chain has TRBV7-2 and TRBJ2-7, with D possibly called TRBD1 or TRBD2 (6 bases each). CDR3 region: CASSPSLGGGLAEQYF. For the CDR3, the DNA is TGTGCCAGCAGCCCTTCCTTAGGTGGGGGGCTCGCCGAGCAGTACTTC.